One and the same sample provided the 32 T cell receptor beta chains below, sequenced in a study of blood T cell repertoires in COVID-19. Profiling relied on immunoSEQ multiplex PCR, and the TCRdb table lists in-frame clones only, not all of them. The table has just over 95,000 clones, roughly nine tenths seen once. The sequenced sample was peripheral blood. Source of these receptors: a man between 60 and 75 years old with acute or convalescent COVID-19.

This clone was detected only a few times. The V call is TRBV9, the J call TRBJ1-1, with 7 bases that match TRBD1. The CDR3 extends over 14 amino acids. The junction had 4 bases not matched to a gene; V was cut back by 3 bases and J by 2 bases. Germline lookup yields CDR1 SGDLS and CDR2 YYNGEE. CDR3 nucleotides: TGTGCCAGCAGCGACCGGGACAGAAACACTGAAGCTTTCTTT. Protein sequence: CASSDRDRNTEAFF.

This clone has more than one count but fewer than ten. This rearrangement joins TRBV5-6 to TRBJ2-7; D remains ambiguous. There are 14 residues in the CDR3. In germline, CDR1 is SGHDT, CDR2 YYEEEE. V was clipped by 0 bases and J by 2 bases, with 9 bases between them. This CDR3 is CASSLVGETYEQYV. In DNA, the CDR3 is TGTGCCAGCAGCTTGGTAGGAGAGACCTACGAGCAGTACGTC.

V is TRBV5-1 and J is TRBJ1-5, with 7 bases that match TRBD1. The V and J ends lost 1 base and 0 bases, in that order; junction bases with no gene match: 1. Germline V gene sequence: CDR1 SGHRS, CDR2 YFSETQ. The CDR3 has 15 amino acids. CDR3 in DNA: TGCGCCAGCAGCTTGACAGGGGTTAGCAATCAGCCCCAGCATTTT. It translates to CASSLTGVSNQPQHF.

In DNA, the CDR3 is TGTGCCAGCAGCTCGCTGACAGGGGGCGACTATGGCTACACCTTC. It yields the protein CASSSLTGGDYGYTF. V gene TRBV11-2 combines with J gene TRBJ1-2, with TRBD1 matching over 10 bases. There are 15 residues in the CDR3. CDR1 SGHAT and CDR2 FQNNGV come from the germline V gene. V shed 4 bases, J shed 3 bases, and the junction held 5 bases outside the gene matches.

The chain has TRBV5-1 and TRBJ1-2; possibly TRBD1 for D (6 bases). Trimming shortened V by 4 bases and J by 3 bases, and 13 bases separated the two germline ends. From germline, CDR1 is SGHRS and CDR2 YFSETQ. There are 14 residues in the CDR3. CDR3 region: CASSLSRTDYGYTF. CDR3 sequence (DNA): TGCGCCAGCAGCCTGAGCCGGACAGACTATGGCTACACCTTC.

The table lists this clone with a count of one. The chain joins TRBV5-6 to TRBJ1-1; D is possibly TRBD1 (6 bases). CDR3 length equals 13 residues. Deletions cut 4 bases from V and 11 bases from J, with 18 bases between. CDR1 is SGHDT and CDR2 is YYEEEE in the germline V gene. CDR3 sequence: CASSQKRTDGAFF. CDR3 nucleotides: TGTGCCAGCAGCCAAAAGAGGACAGACGGGGCTTTCTTT.

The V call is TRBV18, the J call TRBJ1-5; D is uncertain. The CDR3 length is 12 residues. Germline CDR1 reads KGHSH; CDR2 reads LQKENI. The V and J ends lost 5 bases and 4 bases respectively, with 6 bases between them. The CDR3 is CASSNQNQPQHF. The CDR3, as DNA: TGTGCCAGCTCAAATCAAAATCAGCCCCAGCATTTT.

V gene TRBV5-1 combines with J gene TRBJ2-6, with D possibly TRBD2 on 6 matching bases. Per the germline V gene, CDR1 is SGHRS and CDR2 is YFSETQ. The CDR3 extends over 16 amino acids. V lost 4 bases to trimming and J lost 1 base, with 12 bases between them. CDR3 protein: CASSPFGGSGANVLTF. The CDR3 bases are TGCGCCAGCAGCCCCTTTGGGGGGTCTGGGGCCAACGTCCTGACTTTC.

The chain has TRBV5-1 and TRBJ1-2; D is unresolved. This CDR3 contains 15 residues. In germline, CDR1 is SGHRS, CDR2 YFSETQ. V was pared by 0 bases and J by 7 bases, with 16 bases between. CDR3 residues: CASSLELVARSGYTF. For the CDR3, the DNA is TGCGCCAGCAGCTTGGAGTTAGTCGCCCGGAGTGGCTACACCTTC.

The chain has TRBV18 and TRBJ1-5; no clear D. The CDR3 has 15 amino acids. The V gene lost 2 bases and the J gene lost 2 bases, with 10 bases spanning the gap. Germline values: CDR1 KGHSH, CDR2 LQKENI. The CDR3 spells CASSPNSGGNQPQHF. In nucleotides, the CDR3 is TGTGCCAGCTCACCAAACAGTGGTGGCAATCAGCCCCAGCATTTT. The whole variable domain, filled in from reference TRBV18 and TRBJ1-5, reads NAGVMQNPRHLVRRRGQEARLRCSPMKGHSHVYWYRQLPEEGLKFMVYLQKENIIDESGMPKERFSAEFPKEGPSILRIQQVVRGDSAAYFCASSPNSGGNQPQHFGDGTRLSIL.

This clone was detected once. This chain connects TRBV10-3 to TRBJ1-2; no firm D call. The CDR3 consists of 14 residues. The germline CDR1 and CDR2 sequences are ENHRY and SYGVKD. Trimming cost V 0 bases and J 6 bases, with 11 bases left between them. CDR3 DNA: TGTGCCATCAGTGAGTCGGTGGAGGACCATGGCTACACCTTC. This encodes CAISESVEDHGYTF.

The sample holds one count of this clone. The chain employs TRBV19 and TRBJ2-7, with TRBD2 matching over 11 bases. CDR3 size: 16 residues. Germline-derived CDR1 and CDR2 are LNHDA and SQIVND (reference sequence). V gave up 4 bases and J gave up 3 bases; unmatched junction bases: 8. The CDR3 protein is CASSTYLAGGLYEQYF. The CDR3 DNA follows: TGTGCCAGTAGTACCTACTTAGCGGGGGGGCTCTACGAGCAGTACTTC.

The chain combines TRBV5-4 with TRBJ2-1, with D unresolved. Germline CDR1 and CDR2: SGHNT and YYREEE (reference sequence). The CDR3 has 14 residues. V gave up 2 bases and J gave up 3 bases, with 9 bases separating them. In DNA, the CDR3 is TGTGCCAGCAGCTTAGGTAGCTACTACAATGAGCAGTTCTTC. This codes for CASSLGSYYNEQFF.

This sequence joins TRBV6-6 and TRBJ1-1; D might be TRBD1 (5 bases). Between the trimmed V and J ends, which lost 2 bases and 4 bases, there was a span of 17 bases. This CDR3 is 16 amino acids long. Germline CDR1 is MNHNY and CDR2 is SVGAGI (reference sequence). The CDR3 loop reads CASSYPQGGLSTEAFF. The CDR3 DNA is TGTGCCAGCAGTTACCCGCAGGGAGGGCTGAGCACTGAAGCTTTCTTT.

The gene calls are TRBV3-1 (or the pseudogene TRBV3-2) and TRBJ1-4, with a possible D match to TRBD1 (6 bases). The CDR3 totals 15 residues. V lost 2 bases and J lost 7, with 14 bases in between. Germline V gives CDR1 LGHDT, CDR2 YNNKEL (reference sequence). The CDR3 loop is CASSQHQGTSEKLFF. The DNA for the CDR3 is TGTGCCAGCAGCCAACACCAGGGGACATCTGAAAAACTGTTTTTT.

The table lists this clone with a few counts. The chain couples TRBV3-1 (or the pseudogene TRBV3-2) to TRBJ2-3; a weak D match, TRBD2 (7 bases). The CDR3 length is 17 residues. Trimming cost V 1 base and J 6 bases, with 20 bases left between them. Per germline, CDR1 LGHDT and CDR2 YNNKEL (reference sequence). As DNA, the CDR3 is TGTGCCAGCAGCCAAGGAGGGTGGCGGGGGCCTAGGGATACGCAGTATTTT. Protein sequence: CASSQGGWRGPRDTQYF.

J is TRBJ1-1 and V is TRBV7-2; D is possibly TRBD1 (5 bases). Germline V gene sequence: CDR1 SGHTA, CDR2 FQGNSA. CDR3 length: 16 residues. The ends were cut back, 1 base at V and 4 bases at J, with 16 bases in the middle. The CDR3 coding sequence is TGTGCCAGCAGCTTAGTGGGCCAGGGTGGTAGCACTGAAGCTTTCTTT. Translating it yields CASSLVGQGGSTEAFF.

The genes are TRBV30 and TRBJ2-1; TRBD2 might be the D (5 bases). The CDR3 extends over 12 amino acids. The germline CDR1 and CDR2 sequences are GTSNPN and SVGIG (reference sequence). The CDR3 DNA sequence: TGTGCTCTCAGGAGCGGTTACAATGAGCAGTTCTTC. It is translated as CALRSGYNEQFF.

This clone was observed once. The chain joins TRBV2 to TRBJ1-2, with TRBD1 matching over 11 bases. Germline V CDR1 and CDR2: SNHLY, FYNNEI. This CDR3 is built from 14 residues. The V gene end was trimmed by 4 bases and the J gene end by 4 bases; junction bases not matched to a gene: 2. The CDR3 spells CASSGDRGIYGYTF. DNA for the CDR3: TGTGCCAGCAGTGGGGACAGGGGGATCTATGGCTACACCTTC.

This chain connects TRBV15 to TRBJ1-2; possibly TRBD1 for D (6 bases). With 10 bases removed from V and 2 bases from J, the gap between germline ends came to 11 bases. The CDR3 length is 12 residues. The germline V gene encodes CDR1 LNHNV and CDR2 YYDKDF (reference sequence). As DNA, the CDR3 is TGTGCCAGCGGACAGTCGAACTATGGCTACACCTTC. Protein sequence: CASGQSNYGYTF.

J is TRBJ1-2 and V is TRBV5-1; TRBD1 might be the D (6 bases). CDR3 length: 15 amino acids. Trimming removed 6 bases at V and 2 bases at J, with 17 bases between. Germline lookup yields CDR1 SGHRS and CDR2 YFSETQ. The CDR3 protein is CASTIADRPNYGYTF. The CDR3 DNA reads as TGCGCCAGCACCATCGCTGACAGGCCGAACTATGGCTACACCTTC. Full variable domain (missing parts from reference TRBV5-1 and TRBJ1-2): KAGVTQTPRYLIKTRGQQVTLSCSPISGHRSVSWYQQTPGQGLQFLFEYFSETQRNKGNFPGRFSGRQFSNSRSEMNVSTLELGDSALYLCASTIADRPNYGYTFGSGTRLTVV.

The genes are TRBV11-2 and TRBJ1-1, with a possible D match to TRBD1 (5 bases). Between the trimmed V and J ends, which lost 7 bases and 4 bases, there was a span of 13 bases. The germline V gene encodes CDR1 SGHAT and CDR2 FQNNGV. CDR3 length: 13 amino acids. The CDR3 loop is CASIPLGGTEAFF. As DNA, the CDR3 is TGTGCCAGCATCCCACTCGGGGGCACTGAAGCTTTCTTT.

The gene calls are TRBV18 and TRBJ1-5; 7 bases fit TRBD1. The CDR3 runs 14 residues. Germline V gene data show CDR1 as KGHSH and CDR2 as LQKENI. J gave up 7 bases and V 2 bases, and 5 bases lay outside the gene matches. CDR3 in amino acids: CASSPGTAMQPQHF. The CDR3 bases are TGTGCCAGCTCACCAGGGACAGCGATGCAGCCCCAGCATTTT.

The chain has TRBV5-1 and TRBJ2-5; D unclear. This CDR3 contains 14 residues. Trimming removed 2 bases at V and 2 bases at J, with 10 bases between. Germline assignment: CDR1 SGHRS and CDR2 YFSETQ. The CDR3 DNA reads TGCGCCAGCAGCTTTGAGAGCATACAAGAGACCCAGTACTTC. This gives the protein CASSFESIQETQYF. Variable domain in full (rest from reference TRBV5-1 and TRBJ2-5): KAGVTQTPRYLIKTRGQQVTLSCSPISGHRSVSWYQQTPGQGLQFLFEYFSETQRNKGNFPGRFSGRQFSNSRSEMNVSTLELGDSALYLCASSFESIQETQYFGPGTRLLVL.

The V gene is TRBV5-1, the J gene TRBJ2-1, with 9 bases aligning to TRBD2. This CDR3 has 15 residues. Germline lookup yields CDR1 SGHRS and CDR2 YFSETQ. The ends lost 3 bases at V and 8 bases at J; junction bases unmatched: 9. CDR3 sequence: CASSSERGDPHEQFF. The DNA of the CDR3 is TGCGCCAGCAGCTCGGAGCGGGGGGACCCCCATGAGCAGTTCTTC. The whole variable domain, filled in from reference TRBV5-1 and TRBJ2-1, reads KAGVTQTPRYLIKTRGQQVTLSCSPISGHRSVSWYQQTPGQGLQFLFEYFSETQRNKGNFPGRFSGRQFSNSRSEMNVSTLELGDSALYLCASSSERGDPHEQFFGPGTRLTVL.

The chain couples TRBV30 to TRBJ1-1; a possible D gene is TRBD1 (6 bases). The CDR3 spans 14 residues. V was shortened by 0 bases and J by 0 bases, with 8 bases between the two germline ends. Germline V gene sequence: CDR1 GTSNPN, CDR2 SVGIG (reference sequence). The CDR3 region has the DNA TGTGCCTGGAGTGTATCAGGGGTGAACACTGAAGCTTTCTTT. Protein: CAWSVSGVNTEAFF.

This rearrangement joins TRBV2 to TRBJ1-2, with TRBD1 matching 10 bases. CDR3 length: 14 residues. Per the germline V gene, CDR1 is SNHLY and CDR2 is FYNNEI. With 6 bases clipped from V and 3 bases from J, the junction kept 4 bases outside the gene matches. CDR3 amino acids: CASSGQGGDYGYTF. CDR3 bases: TGTGCCAGCAGCGGACAGGGGGGGGACTATGGCTACACCTTC.

This chain's CDR3 is CASSPGDRGYTF. For the CDR3, the DNA is TGTGCCAGCAGCCCGGGGGATAGGGGCTACACCTTC. This chain connects TRBV16 to TRBJ1-2; weak D call: TRBD1 (5 bases). CDR3 length equals 12 residues. Trimming stripped 4 bases from V and 8 bases from J, with 11 bases between. Germline CDR1 and CDR2: KGHSY and FQNENV.

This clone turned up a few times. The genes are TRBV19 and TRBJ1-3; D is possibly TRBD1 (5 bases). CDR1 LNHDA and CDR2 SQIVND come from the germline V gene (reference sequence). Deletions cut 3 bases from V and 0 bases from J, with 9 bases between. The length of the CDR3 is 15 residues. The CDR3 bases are TGTGCCAGTAGTATGGGGCAAACCTCTGGAAACACCATATATTTT. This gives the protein CASSMGQTSGNTIYF. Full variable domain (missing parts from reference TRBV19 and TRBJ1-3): DGGITQSPKYLFRKEGQNVTLSCEQNLNHDAMYWYRQDPGQGLRLIYYSQIVNDFQKGDIAEGYSVSREKKESFPLTVTSAQKNPTAFYLCASSMGQTSGNTIYFGEGSWLTVV.

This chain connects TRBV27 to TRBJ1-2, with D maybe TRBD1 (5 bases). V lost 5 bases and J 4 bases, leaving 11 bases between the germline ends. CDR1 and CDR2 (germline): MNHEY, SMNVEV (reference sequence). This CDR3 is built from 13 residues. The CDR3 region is CASSPRQTYGYTF. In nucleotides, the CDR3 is TGTGCCAGCAGTCCCCGACAGACCTATGGCTACACCTTC.

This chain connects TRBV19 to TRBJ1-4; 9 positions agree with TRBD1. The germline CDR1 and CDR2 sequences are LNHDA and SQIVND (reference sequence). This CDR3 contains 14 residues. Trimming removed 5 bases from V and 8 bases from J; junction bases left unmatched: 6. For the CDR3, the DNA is TGTGCCAGTAGTCCGGGACAGGGACTAGAAAAACTGTTTTTT. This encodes CASSPGQGLEKLFF.

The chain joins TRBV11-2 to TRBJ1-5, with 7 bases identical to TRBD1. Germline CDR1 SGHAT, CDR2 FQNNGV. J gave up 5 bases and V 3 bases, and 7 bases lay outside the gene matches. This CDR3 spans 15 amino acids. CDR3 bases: TGTGCCAGCAGCTTTGGAGACAGGGAGCATCAGCCCCAGCATTTT. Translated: CASSFGDREHQPQHF.